Following are 21 T cell receptor beta chains from one sample sequenced in a study of identical twins. TCRdb reprocessed the 5' RACE reads with MiXCR, giving one entry per CDR3 protein. The table shows roughly 1,500,000 distinct CDR3 sequences, with 32% occurring only once. Sequencing was performed on cord blood. These receptor sequences come from a newborn girl in good health.

J is TRBJ2-1 and V is TRBV12-1; no DNA check was done on the table's D call, TRBD1. TRBV12-1 is classified as a pseudogene. This CDR3 comprises 16 residues. The CDR3 nucleotides are TGTGCCAGCAGCCCGGAAGACCCTGCCTCCTACAATGAGCAGTTCTTC. This gives the protein CASSPEDPASYNEQFF.

The CDR3 reads CASSRLGGLAGAYEQYF. In DNA form, the CDR3 reads TGTGCCAGCAGTCGTCTTGGGGGACTAGCGGGGGCCTACGAGCAGTACTTC. This chain joins TRBV27 and TRBJ2-7; 14 bases are shared with TRBD2. Germline V gene lookup returns CDR1 MNHEY and CDR2 SMNVEV (reference sequence). This CDR3 contains 17 residues. V lost 5 bases to trimming and J lost 2 bases; unmatched junction nucleotides: 8.

This chain uses TRBV7-2 with TRBJ2-3; a weak D match, TRBD2 (7 bases). Germline V gives CDR1 SGHTA, CDR2 FQGNSA. The CDR3 runs 14 residues. The CDR3 DNA sequence: TGTGCAATAAGGGGGGGCTTATATGCGGATACGCAGTATTTT. Protein: CAIRGGLYADTQYF. The whole variable domain, filled in from reference TRBV7-2 and TRBJ2-3, reads GAGVSQSPSNKVTEKGKDVELRCDPISGHTALYWYRQSLGQGLEFLIYFQGNSAPDKSGLPSDRFSAERTGGSVSTLTIQRTQQEDSAVYLCAIRGGLYADTQYFGPGTRLTVL.

This clonotype was detected only a few times. The chain employs TRBV27 and TRBJ1-2, with D perhaps TRBD1 (5 bases). V was trimmed by 6 bases and J by 1 base, leaving 15 bases between them. The germline V gene has CDR1 MNHEY and CDR2 SMNVEV (reference sequence). The CDR3 covers 15 residues. The DNA of the CDR3 is TGTGCCAGCAGCCACCGGCAGGGCCTTAACTATGGCTACACCTTC. Amino acid sequence: CASSHRQGLNYGYTF.

The chain uses TRBV2 and TRBJ2-3; D ambiguous. The CDR3 runs 14 residues. Germline V gene lookup returns CDR1 SNHLY and CDR2 FYNNEI. Trimming took off 1 base at V and 6 bases at J, with 11 bases between the two ends. CDR3 in amino acids: CASSEGWASDTQYF. CDR3 bases: TGTGCCAGCAGTGAAGGATGGGCGTCGGATACGCAGTATTTT.

The table lists this clonotype with many counts. The V gene is TRBV7-2, the J gene TRBJ2-3; D remains unclear. V gave up 5 bases and J gave up 0 bases, with 9 bases separating them. From germline, CDR1 is SGHTA and CDR2 FQGNSA. The CDR3 extends over 14 amino acids. The CDR3 sequence: CASSLSISTDTQYF. The DNA of the CDR3 is TGTGCCAGCAGCCTATCAATAAGCACAGATACGCAGTATTTT.

This clonotype was counted only a few times. The V call is TRBV27, the J call TRBJ2-3, with TRBD2 matching 14 bases. The germline gives CDR1 MNHEY, CDR2 SMNVEV (reference sequence). The V and J ends lost 3 bases and 3 bases, in that order; junction bases with no gene match: 2. This CDR3 has 16 amino acids. The CDR3, as DNA: TGTGCCAGCAGTTTTCGGACTAGCGGGGGGACAGATACGCAGTATTTT. Protein: CASSFRTSGGTDTQYF.

V gene TRBV20-1 combines with J gene TRBJ2-1; D not resolved. The V end was cut by 0 bases, the J end by 10 bases, with 13 bases between. Germline lookup yields CDR1 DFQATT and CDR2 SNEGSKA (reference sequence). The CDR3 contains 13 residues. CDR3 sequence: CSAREGSAYEQFF. The CDR3 DNA follows: TGCAGTGCTAGAGAAGGGTCGGCCTACGAGCAGTTCTTC.

CDR3 DNA sequence: TGTGCCAGCAAGTCCCAGCGAATCGTCAATGAGCAGTACTTC. This encodes CASKSQRIVNEQYF. The rearrangement links TRBV27 to TRBJ2-5; D gene uncertain. Trimming shortened V by 7 bases and J by 11 bases, and 23 bases separated the two germline ends. The CDR3 is 14 amino acids. The V gene's germline CDR1 is MNHEY and CDR2 SMNVEV (reference sequence).

Comments on this clonotype: One end of the junction is discordant with germline, which a read error may explain. The gene calls are TRBV7-9 and TRBJ1-2; 7 bases match TRBD1. The length of the CDR3 is 12 residues. The germline gives CDR1 SEHNR, CDR2 FQNEAQ (reference sequence). The CDR3 sequence: CASTFTGDGCTF. CDR3 DNA: TGTGCCAGCACCTTTACAGGGGATGGCTGCACCTTC.

The rearrangement links TRBV15 to TRBJ2-3; 11 bases are shared with TRBD2. With 5 bases clipped from V and 3 bases from J, the junction kept 13 bases outside the gene matches. The CDR3 loop spans 18 amino acids. CDR1 and CDR2 from the germline V gene are LNHNV and YYDKDF (reference sequence). The CDR3 region has the DNA TGTGCCACCAGCCGAGGACTGACTAGCGGGGCTCTGACAGATACGCAGTATTTT. Protein: CATSRGLTSGALTDTQYF.

With regard to this clonotype: An end of the junction does not agree with germline; a read error may underlie this. V gene TRBV29-1 combines with J gene TRBJ2-3; weak D call: TRBD1 (7 bases). The CDR3 has 15 residues. Germline CDR1 is SQVTM and CDR2 is ANQGSEA. CDR3 residues: CSVDPVEGGTDAQYF. The CDR3, as DNA: TGCAGCGTTGATCCCGTGGAGGGCGGGACAGATGCGCAGTATTTT.

This clonotype was observed a single time. One junction end does not reproduce the germline sequence, and a read error may be involved. The V and J genes are TRBV10-3 and TRBJ1-2; tentatively, D is TRBD1 (6 bases). Germline V lookup: CDR1 ENHRY, CDR2 SYGVKD. The CDR3 loop spans 12 amino acids. CDR3 residues: CATSDRKYGYTF. For the CDR3, the DNA is TGTGCCACCAGTGACAGGAAGTATGGCTACACCTTC.

J is TRBJ2-1 and V is TRBV6-1, with D possibly being TRBD2 (6 bases). Germline V CDR1 and CDR2: MNHNS, SASEGT. V shed 2 bases and J shed 0 bases, with 11 bases lying between them. The CDR3 is made up of 16 amino acids. The CDR3 nucleotides are TGTGCCAGCAGTGAAATCACACTAGCCTCCTACAATGAGCAGTTCTTC. Translated, it gives CASSEITLASYNEQFF.

This clonotype has a handful of counts. V usage is TRBV4-2 and J usage is TRBJ1-1, with unresolved D. Trimming shortened V by 0 bases and J by 0 bases, and 8 bases separated the two germline ends. This CDR3 is 15 amino acids long. Germline V lookup: CDR1 LGHNA, CDR2 YNFKEQ. The CDR3 here is CASSQDRTMNTEAFF. The CDR3, as DNA: TGTGCCAGCAGCCAAGATAGGACCATGAACACTGAAGCTTTCTTT.

The V and J genes are TRBV29-1 and TRBJ2-1, with no clear D. V lost 3 bases, J lost 0 bases, and 12 bases lay in between. Germline V gene lookup returns CDR1 SQVTM and CDR2 ANQGSEA. This CDR3 spans 15 amino acids. The CDR3, as DNA: TGCAGCGTTGAGAGTCTGAAACCCTCCTACAATGAGCAGTTCTTC. It is translated as CSVESLKPSYNEQFF.

Comment on this clonotype: A much more abundant neighbour one base away suggests this may be a read error. The gene calls are TRBV29-1 and TRBJ2-3, with D perhaps TRBD1 or TRBD2 (5 bases each). V lost 1 base and J lost 2, with 13 bases in between. The CDR3 consists of 15 residues. CDR1 and CDR2 (germline): SQVTM, ANQGSEA. In DNA, the CDR3 is TGCAGCGTTGAAGCCCACTGGGACCACACAGATACGCAGTATTTT. The encoded protein is CSVEAHWDHTDTQYF.

Many counts were recorded for this clonotype. The V and J genes are TRBV28 and TRBJ2-1, with D hard to call. Germline values: CDR1 MDHEN, CDR2 SYDVKM. V dropped 0 bases and J dropped 10 bases, with 13 bases sitting between them. CDR3 length equals 14 residues. CDR3 sequence reads: CASSLWSRASEQFF. The DNA of the CDR3 is TGTGCCAGCAGTTTATGGAGTAGGGCGAGCGAGCAGTTCTTC.

The V call is TRBV28, the J call TRBJ1-1; D unresolved. Germline V gene lookup returns CDR1 MDHEN and CDR2 SYDVKM. This CDR3 is built from 17 residues. Trimming shortened V by 3 bases and J by 4 bases, and 21 bases separated the two germline ends. The chain's CDR3 is CASSFLIRAPRGTEAFF. The CDR3 region has the DNA TGTGCCAGCAGTTTTCTGATCCGGGCCCCTAGAGGCACTGAAGCTTTCTTT.

V and J are TRBV6-5 and TRBJ2-3; 11 bases line up with TRBD1. Germline lookup yields CDR1 MNHEY and CDR2 SVGAGI. CDR3 length: 17 residues. Trimming removed 6 bases from V and 4 bases from J; junction bases left unmatched: 12. The DNA for the CDR3 is TGTGCCAGCAGGTTAAAGCGGACAGGGGGCTGGGCAGATACGCAGTATTTT. Protein product: CASRLKRTGGWADTQYF.

The table lists this clonotype with a few counts. This chain links TRBV20-1 with TRBJ2-7; perhaps TRBD1 as D (6 bases). The length of the CDR3 is 12 residues. Germline V gene data show CDR1 as DFQATT and CDR2 as SNEGSKA (reference sequence). Trimming stripped 3 bases from V and 4 bases from J, with 10 bases between. The CDR3 nucleotides are TGCAGTGCTAGTCCGGGACAATACGAGCAGTACTTC. It encodes CSASPGQYEQYF.